This note documents a single TCR beta chain sequence. This sample was included in a study of blood T cell repertoires in COVID-19. In the study overall: Spain, Italy and the United States supplied samples that represented acute and convalescent COVID-19.

The assay was immunoSEQ multiplex PCR, and TCRdb's table has in-frame clones only and misses some. The sample consists of roughly 300,000 clones, 90% of them appearing once. The CDR3 is 15 residues long. Germline V gene lookup returns CDR1 MNHEY and CDR2 SVGAGI. The trim removed 2 bases at V and 6 bases at J, leaving 4 bases unmatched. The sample comprised peripheral blood. V usage is TRBV6-5 and J usage is TRBJ2-2; TRBD2 aligns across 9 bases. This TCR was recovered from a woman aged 30 to 39 with COVID-19, enrolled during active disease. DNA of the CDR3: TGTGCCAGCAGTTACGCGGGAGGGCCCCCCGGGGAGCTGTTTTTT. It yields the protein CASSYAGGPPGELFF.